The present entry profiles one TCR beta chain with its context. Its antigen is still unknown. These data belong to a study of siplizumab effects on memory and regulatory T cells. Germline V lookup: CDR1 MNHEY, CDR2 SVGAGI. This CDR3 contains 14 residues. The V gene lost 6 bases and the J gene lost 6 bases, with 15 bases spanning the gap. Repertoires were generated with immunoSEQ multiplex PCR, while TCRdb's copy carries only in-frame clones and drops some. Here the sample spans about 69,000 clones, approximately 88% being singletons. Study-level results: Alloreactive sequences traceable to unstimulated CD4+ memory cells were significantly reduced by siplizumab. Proliferating Tregs from siplizumab cultures lacked functional confirmation of suppression. Roughly 75-97% of proliferating CD4+ or CD8+ clones lacked an assignable naive or memory phenotype. No more than a minor fraction of alloreactive clones could be traced back to unstimulated subsets.

The V call is TRBV6-5, the J call TRBJ2-1; D is undetermined. The clonotype originates from a human donor in good health. The sample taken for sequencing was Tregs sorted from blood. CDR3 nucleotides: TGTGCCAGCAGGAGGAGCCGAAGCCCCAATGAGCAGTTCTTC. It specifies CASRRSRSPNEQFF.